The rows below give T cell receptor beta chains drawn from one sample of a study of long-term antiretroviral therapy in people with HIV. Sequenced by immunoSEQ multiplex PCR; TCRdb stores in-frame clones only, minus some. The sample contains tens of thousands of clones, 80% to 85% of which appear only once. The sequencing used unsorted PBMCs, collected 0.8 years before starting antiretroviral therapy. These receptors were taken from a man between 18 and 35 years old with HIV. Both conserved end residues are part of each CDR3. D genes are given only for firm matches. Expanded clones get a size class; other rows say once, few or many, or leave the size out.

abundance: NA; j_gene: TRBJ1-2; v_gene: TRBV27; d_gene: NA; CDR3nt: TGTGCCAGCATTACTCCACAGGAGACGAACTTC; CDR3aa: CASITPQETNF
abundance: NA; j_gene: TRBJ2-7; v_gene: TRBV7-2; d_gene: TRBD2; CDR3nt: TGTGCCAGCAGCTTAGCGGGTGGAGGGACTAGCGGTTCCTACGAGCAGTACTTC; CDR3aa: CASSLAGGGTSGSYEQYF
abundance: NA; j_gene: TRBJ2-2; v_gene: TRBV18; d_gene: TRBD1; CDR3nt: TGTGCCAGCTCACCCCAACCTGGGACAGCTAGCACCGGGGAGCTGTTTTTT; CDR3aa: CASSPQPGTASTGELFF
abundance: NA; j_gene: TRBJ1-2; v_gene: TRBV9; d_gene: TRBD1; CDR3nt: TGTGCCAGCAGCGTAGGAGGACAGGGGAGCTACACCTTC; CDR3aa: CASSVGGQGSYTF
abundance: once; j_gene: TRBJ1-2; v_gene: TRBV5-1; d_gene: NA; CDR3nt: TGCGCCAGCAGCGCCGGGAACTATGGCTACACCTTC; CDR3aa: CASSAGNYGYTF
abundance: NA; j_gene: TRBJ2-3; v_gene: TRBV4-1; d_gene: NA; CDR3nt: TGCGCCAGCAGCCAAGAAGGGGGGAGCTCGCAGTATTTT; CDR3aa: CASSQEGGSSQYF
abundance: NA; j_gene: TRBJ1-5; v_gene: TRBV6-6; d_gene: TRBD1; CDR3nt: TGTGCCAGCAGTTACAGGGGGCATGGTCAGCCCCAGCATTTT; CDR3aa: CASSYRGHGQPQHF
abundance: NA; j_gene: TRBJ2-1; v_gene: TRBV19; d_gene: NA; CDR3nt: TGTGCCAGTAGCGCACGGGGAGACCCTCTGGGTAATGAGCAGTTCTTC; CDR3aa: CASSARGDPLGNEQFF
abundance: NA; j_gene: TRBJ1-2; v_gene: TRBV10-3; d_gene: TRBD1; CDR3nt: TGCGGCTCAGGGACAGGGTATGGCTACACCTTC; CDR3aa: CGSGTGYGYTF
abundance: NA; j_gene: TRBJ1-1; v_gene: TRBV5-1; d_gene: NA; CDR3nt: TGCGCCAGCAGCTTAGTAGGGGACGGGGCTTTCTTT; CDR3aa: CASSLVGDGAFF
abundance: NA; j_gene: TRBJ1-1; v_gene: TRBV6-1; d_gene: NA; CDR3nt: TGTGCCAGCAGTGACCCCCTGCCAGCTTTGAACACTGAAGCTTTCTTT; CDR3aa: CASSDPLPALNTEAFF
abundance: NA; j_gene: TRBJ2-1; v_gene: TRBV5-4; d_gene: NA; CDR3nt: TGTGCCAGCAGCTCCAGAGAAGACTATAGCCAGTTCTTC; CDR3aa: CASSSREDYSQFF
abundance: once; j_gene: TRBJ1-2; v_gene: TRBV30; d_gene: NA; CDR3nt: TGTGCCTACCGTGGGTCATACTATGGCTACACCTTC; CDR3aa: CAYRGSYYGYTF
abundance: NA; j_gene: TRBJ2-5; v_gene: TRBV7-9; d_gene: NA; CDR3nt: TGTGCCAGCAGCTTTGTGAGAGAGACCCAGTACTTC; CDR3aa: CASSFVRETQYF
abundance: once; j_gene: TRBJ2-3; v_gene: TRBV5-1; d_gene: TRBD2; CDR3nt: TGCGCCAGCAGCTTGGCGGCGGGGGGGACAGATACGCAGTATTTT; CDR3aa: CASSLAAGGTDTQYF
abundance: NA; j_gene: TRBJ1-1; v_gene: TRBV2; d_gene: NA; CDR3nt: TGTGCCAGCAGTGAAGCGCTTCCGGATTTGAACACTGAAGCTTTCTTT; CDR3aa: CASSEALPDLNTEAFF
abundance: NA; j_gene: TRBJ2-7; v_gene: TRBV28; d_gene: TRBD2; CDR3nt: TGTGCCAGCAGTCCCTTGGGCCTCGGACTAGCGGGAGGATACGAGCAGTACTTC; CDR3aa: CASSPLGLGLAGGYEQYF
abundance: once; j_gene: TRBJ1-5; v_gene: TRBV19; d_gene: TRBD1; CDR3nt: TGTGCCAGTAGTACGCAGGGGGTAGGTCAGCCCCAGCATTTT; CDR3aa: CASSTQGVGQPQHF
abundance: few; j_gene: TRBJ2-2; v_gene: TRBV30; d_gene: NA; CDR3nt: TGTGCCTGGAGGAGCTACGGGGAGCTGTTTTTT; CDR3aa: CAWRSYGELFF
abundance: few; j_gene: TRBJ1-2; v_gene: TRBV5-1; d_gene: TRBD1; CDR3nt: TGCGCCAGCAGCCGAACAGGGGGAAAGATGGATGGCTACACCTTC; CDR3aa: CASSRTGGKMDGYTF
abundance: NA; j_gene: TRBJ2-1; v_gene: TRBV29-1; d_gene: TRBD1; CDR3nt: TGCAGCGTCCGGGACAGGGATTACAATGAGCAGTTCTTC; CDR3aa: CSVRDRDYNEQFF
abundance: NA; j_gene: TRBJ1-2; v_gene: TRBV5-1; d_gene: NA; CDR3nt: TGCGCCAGCAGCTTGTTAAACTTAGGGGGGGATGGCTACACCTTC; CDR3aa: CASSLLNLGGDGYTF
abundance: once; j_gene: TRBJ2-3; v_gene: TRBV7-2; d_gene: TRBD2; CDR3nt: TGTGCCAGCCGTAAGCGGGGCGCTACAGATACGCAGTATTTT; CDR3aa: CASRKRGATDTQYF
abundance: NA; j_gene: TRBJ1-2; v_gene: TRBV28; d_gene: NA; CDR3nt: TGTGCCAGCAGTTTATTCGCGACAGATGGCTACACCTTC; CDR3aa: CASSLFATDGYTF
abundance: NA; j_gene: TRBJ1-2; v_gene: TRBV6-1; d_gene: NA; CDR3nt: TGTGCCAGCATGAAGGGGGGGAGGAACTATGGCTACACCTTC; CDR3aa: CASMKGGRNYGYTF
abundance: NA; j_gene: TRBJ2-7; v_gene: TRBV27; d_gene: TRBD1; CDR3nt: TGTGCCAGCAGTCTGTGGACAGGCCACGAGCAGTACTTC; CDR3aa: CASSLWTGHEQYF
abundance: once; j_gene: TRBJ2-1; v_gene: TRBV7-3; d_gene: NA; CDR3nt: TGTGCCAGCAGCTTAAGGGGGAGAGTCAATGAGCAGTTCTTC; CDR3aa: CASSLRGRVNEQFF
abundance: NA; j_gene: TRBJ1-3; v_gene: TRBV9; d_gene: NA; CDR3nt: TGTGCCAGCAGCGCCGACGCCGGAAACACCATATATTTT; CDR3aa: CASSADAGNTIYF
abundance: NA; j_gene: TRBJ1-2; v_gene: TRBV28; d_gene: TRBD1; CDR3nt: TGTGCCAGCAGTTTATGGGAGACAGGGGCGGATGGCTACACCTTC; CDR3aa: CASSLWETGADGYTF
abundance: once; j_gene: TRBJ1-1; v_gene: TRBV5-5; d_gene: NA; CDR3nt: TGTGCCAGCAGCTTGGAGGCGGCCACGGCTGAAGCTTTCTTT; CDR3aa: CASSLEAATAEAFF
abundance: NA; j_gene: TRBJ2-3; v_gene: TRBV13; d_gene: NA; CDR3nt: TGTGCCAGCAGCCAACGTCAGGCTAGCACAGATACGCAGTATTTT; CDR3aa: CASSQRQASTDTQYF
abundance: NA; j_gene: TRBJ2-1; v_gene: TRBV11-3; d_gene: NA; CDR3nt: TGTGCCAGCAGCCCCGGATCCTACAATGAGCAGTTCTTC; CDR3aa: CASSPGSYNEQFF
abundance: few; j_gene: TRBJ1-6; v_gene: TRBV10-3; d_gene: TRBD1; CDR3nt: TGTGCCATCCGGGACAGGGGTATTGATTCACCCCTCCACTTT; CDR3aa: CAIRDRGIDSPLHF
abundance: NA; j_gene: TRBJ2-7; v_gene: TRBV9; d_gene: TRBD1; CDR3nt: TGTGCCAGCAGCGCGGACAGGGGTTCAGCCTACGAGCAGTACTTC; CDR3aa: CASSADRGSAYEQYF
abundance: NA; j_gene: TRBJ1-2; v_gene: TRBV5-1; d_gene: NA; CDR3nt: TGCGCCAGCAGCTCGGCCTACAGGGATAGCTATGGCTACACCTTC; CDR3aa: CASSSAYRDSYGYTF
abundance: NA; j_gene: TRBJ1-6; v_gene: TRBV6-6; d_gene: NA; CDR3nt: TGTGCCAGCAGACGGGACGCGTCCTATAATTCACCCCTCCACTTT; CDR3aa: CASRRDASYNSPLHF
abundance: NA; j_gene: TRBJ1-1; v_gene: TRBV7-8; d_gene: TRBD1; CDR3nt: TGTGCCAGCAGCTTAGCCGAGGACAGGATTAACACTGAAGCTTTCTTT; CDR3aa: CASSLAEDRINTEAFF
abundance: NA; j_gene: TRBJ2-5; v_gene: TRBV28; d_gene: TRBD2; CDR3nt: TGTGCCAGCAGTTCGGGGACTAGCGGGAGTGGAGAGACCCAGTACTTC; CDR3aa: CASSSGTSGSGETQYF
abundance: NA; j_gene: TRBJ2-1; v_gene: TRBV12-2; d_gene: NA; CDR3nt: TGTGCAACTACGGAACGACAGGGGGATCCTTACAATGAGCAGTTCTTC; CDR3aa: CATTERQGDPYNEQFF
abundance: once; j_gene: TRBJ1-2; v_gene: TRBV2; d_gene: NA; CDR3nt: TGTGCCAGCAGTGGAGTAGACGCTTCCTATGGCTACACCTTC; CDR3aa: CASSGVDASYGYTF
abundance: NA; j_gene: TRBJ1-2; v_gene: TRBV5-1; d_gene: NA; CDR3nt: TGCGCCAGCAGCTTGGCGGCAGGGGATAACTATGGCTACACCTTC; CDR3aa: CASSLAAGDNYGYTF
abundance: once; j_gene: TRBJ2-5; v_gene: TRBV7-3; d_gene: NA; CDR3nt: TGTGCCAGCAGCCCCCTAGGGGGACAAGAGACCCAGTACTTC; CDR3aa: CASSPLGGQETQYF
abundance: NA; j_gene: TRBJ2-7; v_gene: TRBV9; d_gene: TRBD2; CDR3nt: TGTGCCAGCAGCCCCGATGGCGGGAGGGCAGGGGAGCAGTACTTC; CDR3aa: CASSPDGGRAGEQYF
abundance: NA; j_gene: TRBJ1-2; v_gene: TRBV6-1; d_gene: NA; CDR3nt: TGTGCCAGCAGTACACGCAGATATGGCTACACCTTC; CDR3aa: CASSTRRYGYTF
abundance: NA; j_gene: TRBJ2-2; v_gene: TRBV5-6; d_gene: NA; CDR3nt: TGTGCCAGCAGCTTGATGGGAGGAAAGGACACCGGGGAGCTGTTTTTT; CDR3aa: CASSLMGGKDTGELFF
abundance: NA; j_gene: TRBJ2-1; v_gene: TRBV6-1; d_gene: NA; CDR3nt: TGTGCCAGCAGTGAATGGACCTACAATGAGCAGTTCTTC; CDR3aa: CASSEWTYNEQFF
abundance: once; j_gene: TRBJ1-1; v_gene: TRBV18; d_gene: NA; CDR3nt: TGTGCCAGCTCACCGGAGGGAAGGACTGAAGCTTTCTTT; CDR3aa: CASSPEGRTEAFF
abundance: NA; j_gene: TRBJ2-1; v_gene: TRBV5-1; d_gene: NA; CDR3nt: TGCGCCAGCAGGGCGGCGAACGAGCAGTTCTTC; CDR3aa: CASRAANEQFF
abundance: NA; j_gene: TRBJ2-3; v_gene: TRBV27; d_gene: TRBD1; CDR3nt: TGTGCCAGCAGTTGGGGACAGGTCTTTTGTTCTCGTCTCACAGATACGCAGTATTTT; CDR3aa: CASSWGQVFCSRLTDTQYF
abundance: NA; j_gene: TRBJ1-1; v_gene: TRBV25-1; d_gene: NA; CDR3nt: TGTGCCAGCAGTGAAAAGGCTCAACAGAACACTGAAGCTTTCTTT; CDR3aa: CASSEKAQQNTEAFF
abundance: NA; j_gene: TRBJ1-1; v_gene: TRBV7-3; d_gene: NA; CDR3nt: TGTGCCAGCAGCCGACAGGAGAACACTGAAGCTTTCTTT; CDR3aa: CASSRQENTEAFF
abundance: NA; j_gene: TRBJ2-5; v_gene: TRBV18; d_gene: TRBD1; CDR3nt: TGTGCCAGCTCAGCAAGCACAGGGGGCGCAGGGCAAGAGACCCAGTACTTC; CDR3aa: CASSASTGGAGQETQYF
abundance: NA; j_gene: TRBJ2-3; v_gene: TRBV6-1; d_gene: TRBD2; CDR3nt: TGTGCCAGCAGTGGGACTAGCGGGGGTCCAGATACGCAGTATTTT; CDR3aa: CASSGTSGGPDTQYF
abundance: NA; j_gene: TRBJ1-1; v_gene: TRBV6-5; d_gene: TRBD1; CDR3nt: TGTGCCAGCAGTCCCGGGACAGTCAACACTGAAGCTTTCTTT; CDR3aa: CASSPGTVNTEAFF
abundance: once; j_gene: TRBJ2-7; v_gene: TRBV5-6; d_gene: TRBD2; CDR3nt: TGTGCCAGCAGCTCTCTCACTAGCGACTCCTTCTACGAGCAGTACTTC; CDR3aa: CASSSLTSDSFYEQYF
abundance: NA; j_gene: TRBJ1-1; v_gene: TRBV28; d_gene: NA; CDR3nt: TGTGCCAGCAGCGGAACATCGTCACTAACTCGGGTAGCTTTCTTT; CDR3aa: CASSGTSSLTRVAFF